These T cell receptor beta chains were read from a single sample in a study of T-cell memory formation after mild COVID-19. TCRdb independently ran MiXCR on the 5' RACE reads; one entry per CDR3 protein. The sample lists some 48,000 distinct CDR3 sequences; roughly 12% were seen once. Sequenced: PBMCs or a T cell subset sorted from them (not recorded which). These TCRs come from a man aged 18 to 29 who had mild COVID-19 (a few samples of this study predate the infection). Cell type and time point are not known. CDR3s include the opening cysteine and the closing phenylalanine or tryptophan. The D gene is left open where the match is weak. Where a row states a size, it is once, few, many or the class of an expanded clone; other rows omit it.

many	TRBV20-1	TRBD2	TRBJ2-3	TGCAGTGCCTTTTTAGCGGGGGGATCCACAGATACGCAGTATTTT	CSAFLAGGSTDTQYF
-	TRBV6-5	-	TRBJ1-2	TGTGCCAGCAGTTACGGTCAGGCAGCTGCTAGCGGCTACACCTTC	CASSYGQAAASGYTF
-	TRBV5-1	-	TRBJ1-1	TGCGCCAGCAGCCAACAGGGCAGGAACACTGAAGCTTTCTTT	CASSQQGRNTEAFF
few	TRBV24-1	-	TRBJ2-1	TGTGCCACTTCCCACGGGGGATCATACAATGAGCAGTTCTTC	CATSHGGSYNEQFF
-	TRBV27	-	TRBJ1-2	TGTGCCAGCAAAAGGGGCGGTCCCTATGGCTACACCTTC	CASKRGGPYGYTF
medium-sized	TRBV5-1	-	TRBJ2-1	TGCGCCAGCAGCTTGGAGGTATTGACGGCCAATGAGCAGTTCTTC	CASSLEVLTANEQFF
-	TRBV25-1	-	TRBJ1-2	TGTGCCAGCAGTGTGGACCCATTCTATTCCTATGGCTACACCTTC	CASSVDPFYSYGYTF
-	TRBV6-2/TRBV6-3	-	TRBJ2-2	TGTGCCAGCAGTAGTCGCAGGGCCCCGACCGGGGAGCTGTTTTTT	CASSSRRAPTGELFF
-	TRBV4-1	TRBD1	TRBJ2-4	TGCGCCAGCAGCTCCCCCACAGGGGCCATAGCCAAAAACATTCAGTACTTC	CASSSPTGAIAKNIQYF
many	TRBV7-3	TRBD2	TRBJ2-7	TGTGCCAGCAGCCTCTGGGGAGGACTAGGGGCCGAGCAGTACTTC	CASSLWGGLGAEQYF
few	TRBV20-1	-	TRBJ1-4	TGCAGTGCTTTAGGACCACTAACTAATGAAAAACTGTTTTTT	CSALGPLTNEKLFF
-	TRBV11-2	TRBD1	TRBJ1-2	TGTGCCAGCAGCTCCGGACAGGATTATGGCTACACCTTC	CASSSGQDYGYTF
many	TRBV6-5	TRBD1	TRBJ2-1	TGTGCCAGCAGTTATAGGGACAGGGGGCGGGCTGAGCAGTTCTTC	CASSYRDRGRAEQFF
many	TRBV7-2	TRBD1	TRBJ2-6	TGTGCCAGCAGCTTAGGACAGGGCAACGTCCTGACTTTC	CASSLGQGNVLTF
-	TRBV29-1	-	TRBJ1-6	TGCAGCGCATCACAGGGAGCGAATTCACCCCTCCACTTT	CSASQGANSPLHF
-	TRBV4-3	TRBD2	TRBJ2-7	TGCGCCAGCAGCCAAGAAGCTAGCGGGGTTTCCGAGCAGTACTTC	CASSQEASGVSEQYF
-	TRBV3-1	TRBD1	TRBJ1-1	TGTGCCAGCAGCCAGGGACAGGAGGCGAACACTGAAGCTTTCTTT	CASSQGQEANTEAFF
-	TRBV4-2	-	TRBJ2-3	TGTGCCAGCAGCCGCTTCCCAGGCACAGATACGCAGTATTTT	CASSRFPGTDTQYF
many	TRBV5-1	-	TRBJ1-2	TGCGCCAGCAGCCCGTTTATGAGACTCGATGGCTACACCTTC	CASSPFMRLDGYTF
-	TRBV7-9	-	TRBJ2-3	TGTGCCAGCAGCTCCCTTGGGGGGGCCGGATCGGATACGCAGTATTTT	CASSSLGGAGSDTQYF
-	TRBV20-1	TRBD1	TRBJ1-5	TGCAGTGCCCGACGGGGACAGGGCAATCAGCCCCAGCATTTT	CSARRGQGNQPQHF
-	TRBV2	-	TRBJ1-6	TGTGCCAGCACGGACGACATTAATTCACCCCTCCACTTT	CASTDDINSPLHF
many	TRBV7-2	-	TRBJ2-1	TGTGCCAGCAGCTTACACTCAGGGGGGGATTACAATGAGCAGTTCTTC	CASSLHSGGDYNEQFF
-	TRBV9	-	TRBJ2-3	TGTGCCAGCAGCGTTGCTTTTCTAGATACGCAGTATTTT	CASSVAFLDTQYF
-	TRBV2	-	TRBJ2-3	TGTGCCAGCAGAGGGGAGGATACGCAGTATTTT	CASRGEDTQYF
few	TRBV14	TRBD2	TRBJ2-1	TGTGCCAGCAGCCAATCCCCCGCGGCGGGGGGGCTATACAATGAGCAGTTCTTC	CASSQSPAAGGLYNEQFF
medium-sized	TRBV20-1	TRBD2	TRBJ2-3	TGCAGTGCTAGTACGGCGGGGGACTTGGACACAGATACGCAGTATTTT	CSASTAGDLDTDTQYF
few	TRBV4-1	-	TRBJ1-5	TGCGCCAGCAGCCCACAAGAGGGGCTCAGCAATCAGCCCCAGCATTTT	CASSPQEGLSNQPQHF
many	TRBV3-1	TRBD1	TRBJ2-7	TGTGCCAGCAGCCCTTGGGACAGAACCTACGAGCAGTACTTC	CASSPWDRTYEQYF
few	TRBV7-3	-	TRBJ2-5	TGTGCCAGCAGCAGGAGAGAGGGAGAGACCCAGTACTTC	CASSRREGETQYF
few	TRBV20-1	TRBD1	TRBJ1-6	TGCAGTGCTAGAGATGTGATCCGGGACAGCTTTTCACCCCTCCACTTT	CSARDVIRDSFSPLHF
-	TRBV7-3	-	TRBJ2-3	TGTGCCAGCAGCTTAACGGGGGAGAGGACAGATACGCAGTATTTT	CASSLTGERTDTQYF
-	TRBV27	-	TRBJ2-3	TGTGCCAGCAGTTTAGTGGTCGGTAGCACAGATACGCAGTATTTT	CASSLVVGSTDTQYF